Sequencing of this TCR beta chain was carried out in a study of immune evolution from preneoplasia to lung adenocarcinoma. This clone was detected only once. Using immunoSEQ multiplex PCR, the repertoire was profiled, and TCRdb retains in-frame clones only, with some absent. Counted here are roughly 10,000 clones, approximately 90% occurring once; the ten biggest clones make up 2.9%. V shed 1 base and J 0 bases; nucleotides not matched to a gene: 0. This CDR3 has 15 residues. The germline gives CDR1 SGHNT, CDR2 YYREEE (reference sequence). This receptor was obtained from a person aged 65 to 79 with invasive lung adenocarcinoma. Some clones in this sample may be carry-over from other donors' samples. This chain links TRBV5-4 with TRBJ2-7; 11 nucleotides match TRBD2. Material: FFPE invasive lung adenocarcinoma tissue. CDR3 sequence (DNA): TGTGCCAGCAGCTTGACTAGCGGGAGCTCCTACGAGCAGTACTTC. Translating gives CASSLTSGSSYEQYF.